The 13 T cell receptor beta chains below were found in one sample sequenced in a study of T cells after yellow fever vaccination. TCRdb itself ran the 5' RACE reads through MiXCR, one entry per CDR3 protein. The sample consists of 110,000 or so distinct CDR3 sequences, approximately 7.1% of them appearing once. The sample was CD4+ T cells sorted from PBMCs, taken approximately 40 days after the first yellow fever vaccination. The receptors were gathered from a man aged 18 to 29 who received the YFV17D yellow fever vaccine.

The sample holds a few counts of this clonotype. The CDR3 loop reads CASSFLRTSGGTTSTDTQYF. DNA of the CDR3: TGTGCCAGCAGCTTCCTAAGAACTAGCGGGGGAACTACTAGCACAGATACGCAGTATTTT. The chain carries TRBV5-4 and TRBJ2-3, with 11 bases fitting TRBD2. Germline CDR1 is SGHNT and CDR2 is YYREEE (reference sequence). This CDR3 is 20 amino acids long. Losses at the gene ends were 2 bases for V and 0 bases for J; bases not matched to a gene: 14.

This clonotype occurred many times. The chain employs TRBV4-3 and TRBJ2-3; D gene uncertain. V was clipped by 0 bases and J by 1 base, with 11 bases between them. The CDR3 sequence is 16 residues long. In germline, CDR1 is LGHNA, CDR2 YSLEER. CDR3 sequence (DNA): TGCGCCAGCAGCCAAGATCTTGGAGTCCGCACAGATACGCAGTATTTT. This sequence encodes CASSQDLGVRTDTQYF.

This clonotype was picked up a small number of times. The chain couples TRBV5-6 to TRBJ2-6; 9 nucleotides match TRBD1. The CDR3 loop spans 17 amino acids. Germline values: CDR1 SGHDT, CDR2 YYEEEE. The V segment lost 0 bases and the J segment 1 base; nucleotides outside the gene matches: 2. This CDR3 reads CASSLVDRGSGANVLTF. The CDR3 DNA reads TGTGCCAGCAGCTTGGTTGACAGGGGGTCTGGGGCCAACGTCCTGACTTTC.

This clonotype has a count of ten or more. The chain links TRBV9 to TRBJ2-1, with 7 positions matching TRBD1. Germline CDR1 reads SGDLS; CDR2 reads YYNGEE. Losses at the gene ends were 4 bases for V and 9 bases for J; bases not matched to a gene: 16. The CDR3 runs 16 residues. The CDR3 loop is CASSPNLGRAGGEQFF. The CDR3 DNA reads TGTGCCAGCAGCCCAAACCTGGGTCGGGCAGGGGGTGAGCAGTTCTTC.

At least ten counts were recorded for this clonotype. The chain uses TRBV20-1 and TRBJ1-5; 11 positions agree with TRBD1. The CDR3 spans 14 residues. V lost 5 bases and J lost 6; bases outside the gene matches: 6. CDR1 is DFQATT, CDR2 SNEGSKA, per germline (reference sequence). DNA for the CDR3: TGCAGTGCTGAGGACAGGGGGCTCGTTCAGCCCCAGCATTTT. Its protein product is CSAEDRGLVQPQHF.

This clonotype was detected ten times or more. V gene TRBV4-2 combines with J gene TRBJ1-1; TRBD1 agrees at 7 bases. Trimming removed 4 bases from V and 4 bases from J; junction bases left unmatched: 9. This CDR3 comprises 15 residues. Germline-derived CDR1 and CDR2 are LGHNA and YNFKEQ. CDR3 sequence (DNA): TGTGCCAGCAGCCTGGGAGGGGGCTCGGGCACTGAAGCTTTCTTT. Translation gives CASSLGGGSGTEAFF.

This chain uses TRBV11-2 with TRBJ1-5, with D uncertain. Trimming took 4 bases from V and 6 from J, leaving 10 bases between them. Germline-derived CDR1 and CDR2 are SGHAT and FQNNGV. The CDR3 runs to 13 residues. The CDR3 coding sequence is TGTGCCAGCAGCTCAAATCTAGGTCAGCCCCAGCATTTT. Amino acids: CASSSNLGQPQHF.

This clonotype was counted ten times or more. This chain joins TRBV7-2 and TRBJ2-1, with D possibly matching TRBD1 (5 bases). V lost 5 bases to trimming and J lost 0 bases, with 14 bases between them. The length of the CDR3 is 16 residues. The germline V gene encodes CDR1 SGHTA and CDR2 FQGNSA. The CDR3: CASSLRQPLSYNEQFF. The CDR3 bases are TGTGCCAGCAGCCTTCGACAGCCCCTCTCCTACAATGAGCAGTTCTTC.

This clonotype came up many times. The chain recombines TRBV9 with TRBJ1-3; possibly TRBD1 for D (5 bases). Trimming stripped 3 bases from V and 2 bases from J, with 12 bases between. CDR1 is SGDLS and CDR2 is YYNGEE in the germline V gene. The CDR3 is 15 residues long. The DNA for the CDR3 is TGTGCCAGCAGCGAACACCAGGGTCCTGGAAACACCATATATTTT. Amino acids: CASSEHQGPGNTIYF.

Many counts were recorded for this clonotype. The genes are TRBV18 and TRBJ1-2, with 7 bases identical to TRBD1. Germline lookup yields CDR1 KGHSH and CDR2 LQKENI. This CDR3 has 14 amino acids. V shed 8 bases, J shed 7 bases, and the junction held 13 bases outside the gene matches. The CDR3 protein is CASLGDSGPSGYTF. The CDR3 DNA reads TGTGCCAGCCTTGGGGACAGCGGTCCCTCTGGCTACACCTTC.

This clonotype showed up many times. The V gene is TRBV5-6, the J gene TRBJ2-7; 7 bases agree with TRBD2. V shed 6 bases, J shed 2 bases, and the junction held 11 bases outside the gene matches. Germline V CDR1 and CDR2: SGHDT, YYEEEE. The CDR3 runs 15 residues. This CDR3 is CASKSGITSPYEQYV. CDR3 sequence (DNA): TGTGCCAGCAAGAGCGGGATAACGAGCCCCTACGAGCAGTACGTC.

This clonotype was observed at least ten times. The genes are TRBV4-1 and TRBJ2-3, with a possible D match to TRBD2 (8 bases). Per the germline V gene, CDR1 is MGHRA and CDR2 is YSYEKL. Trimming removed 2 bases at V and 8 bases at J, with 17 bases between. The CDR3 totals 15 residues. The CDR3 DNA follows: TGCGCCAGCAGCCAACTTGGACAGGCGGGAGGTACGCAGTATTTT. This encodes CASSQLGQAGGTQYF.

V gene TRBV4-2 combines with J gene TRBJ2-3; D gene unclear. The germline CDR1 and CDR2 sequences are LGHNA and YNFKEQ. Trimming stripped 0 bases from V and 1 base from J, with 5 bases between. CDR3 length equals 14 residues. The CDR3 spells CASSQEAGTDTQYF. CDR3 coding DNA: TGTGCCAGCAGCCAAGAAGCTGGCACAGATACGCAGTATTTT.